Below are 7 T cell receptor beta chains sequenced from a single sample in a study of CD8 T cells in Susac syndrome. About 0.5 to 1 ug RNA was reverse transcribed with random hexamers. Via MiXCR, TCRdb re-called the immunoSEQ multiplex PCR reads, giving one row per CDR3 protein. In the table there are approximately 120,000 distinct CDR3 sequences, approximately 91% of which are singletons. The sequencing input was CD4+ T cells from PBMCs. Source of these receptors: a human donor in good health.

In DNA form, the CDR3 reads TGCAGCGTTCAGCAAGAGACCCAGTACTTC. This codes for CSVQQETQYF. The chain combines TRBV29-1 with TRBJ2-5; D ambiguous. V was cut by 5 bases and J by 2 bases, with 3 bases left in between. There are 10 residues in the CDR3. Germline values: CDR1 SQVTM, CDR2 ANQGSEA.

V usage is TRBV19 and J usage is TRBJ1-1; 10 bases match TRBD1. Germline V gives CDR1 LNHDA, CDR2 SQIVND (reference sequence). The junction had 7 bases not matched to a gene; V was cut back by 5 bases and J by 4 bases. The CDR3 covers 15 residues. CDR3 bases: TGTGCCAGTAGTGGGTCGGACAGGGGGAGCACTGAAGCTTTCTTT. This sequence encodes CASSGSDRGSTEAFF.

This chain connects TRBV7-9 to TRBJ2-1; TRBD2 might be the D (6 bases). Trimming took off 5 bases at V and 7 bases at J, with 18 bases between the two ends. The CDR3 consists of 15 residues. Looked up from germline, CDR1 is SEHNR and CDR2 is FQNEAQ (reference sequence). CDR3 DNA sequence: TGTGCCAGCAGCACTTCTTCCGGGACTCGGAATGAGCAGTTCTTC. Its translation: CASSTSSGTRNEQFF.

V is TRBV20-1 and J is TRBJ2-2; no clear D. The CDR3 is 11 amino acids. The ends were cut back, 0 bases at V and 13 bases at J, with 9 bases in the middle. Germline V CDR1 and CDR2: DFQATT, SNEGSKA (reference sequence). This CDR3 reads CSARDQGRLFF. In DNA, the CDR3 is TGCAGTGCTAGAGATCAAGGAAGGCTGTTTTTT.

This chain links TRBV5-6 with TRBJ2-7; TRBD2 aligns across 7 bases. The CDR3 has 15 amino acids. The ends lost 3 bases at V and 3 bases at J; junction bases unmatched: 9. Germline V gene lookup returns CDR1 SGHDT and CDR2 YYEEEE. The CDR3 nucleotides read TGTGCCAGCAGCTCTGGGGGGGGTTGGAGCTACGAGCAGTACTTC. This codes for CASSSGGGWSYEQYF.

The V gene is TRBV2, the J gene TRBJ2-2; no firm D call. Germline lookup yields CDR1 SNHLY and CDR2 FYNNEI. Trimming stripped 0 bases from V and 3 bases from J, with 5 bases between. The CDR3 consists of 14 residues. The CDR3 loop is CASSEALYTGELFF. In DNA form, the CDR3 reads TGTGCCAGCAGTGAAGCCCTCTACACCGGGGAGCTGTTTTTT.

This sequence joins TRBV19 and TRBJ1-1; 12 bases are shared with TRBD1. Germline trimming cut 5 bases from V and 4 bases from J; bases unmatched to any gene: 14. Germline CDR1 and CDR2: LNHDA and SQIVND (reference sequence). The CDR3 contains 18 residues. The CDR3: CASSLGQGAVGSRTEAFF. Here the CDR3 DNA reads TGTGCCAGTAGTTTGGGACAGGGGGCGGTGGGGAGTCGCACTGAAGCTTTCTTT.